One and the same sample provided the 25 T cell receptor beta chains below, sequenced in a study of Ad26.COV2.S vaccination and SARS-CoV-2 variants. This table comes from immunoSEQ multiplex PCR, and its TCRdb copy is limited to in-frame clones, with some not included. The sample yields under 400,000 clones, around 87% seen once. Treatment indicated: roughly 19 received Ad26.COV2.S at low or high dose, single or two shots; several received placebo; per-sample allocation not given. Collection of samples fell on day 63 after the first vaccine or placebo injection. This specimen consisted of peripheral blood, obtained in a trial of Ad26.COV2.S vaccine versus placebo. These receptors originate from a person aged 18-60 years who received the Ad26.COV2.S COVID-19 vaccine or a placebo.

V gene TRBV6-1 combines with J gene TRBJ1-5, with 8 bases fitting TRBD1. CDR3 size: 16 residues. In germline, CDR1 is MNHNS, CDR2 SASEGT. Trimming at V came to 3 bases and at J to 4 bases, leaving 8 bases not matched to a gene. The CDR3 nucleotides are TGTGCCAGCAGTGAGCCCGGGACAGGCAAAAATCAGCCCCAGCATTTT. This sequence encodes CASSEPGTGKNQPQHF.

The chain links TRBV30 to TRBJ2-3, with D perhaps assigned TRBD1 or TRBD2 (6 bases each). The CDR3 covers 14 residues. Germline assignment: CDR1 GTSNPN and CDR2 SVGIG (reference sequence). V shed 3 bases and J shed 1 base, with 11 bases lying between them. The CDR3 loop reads CAWSARGGTDTQYF. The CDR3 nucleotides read TGTGCCTGGAGCGCTAGGGGGGGCACAGATACGCAGTATTTT.

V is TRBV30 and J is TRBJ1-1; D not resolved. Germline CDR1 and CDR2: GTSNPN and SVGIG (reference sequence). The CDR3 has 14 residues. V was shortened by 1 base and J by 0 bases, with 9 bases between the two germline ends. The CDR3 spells CAWSALLLNTEAFF. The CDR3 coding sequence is TGTGCCTGGAGTGCCCTGTTGTTGAACACTGAAGCTTTCTTT.

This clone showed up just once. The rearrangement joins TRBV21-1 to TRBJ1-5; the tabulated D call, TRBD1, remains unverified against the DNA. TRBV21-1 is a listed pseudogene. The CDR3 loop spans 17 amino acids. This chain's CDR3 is CASSKGEKGDPNQPQHF. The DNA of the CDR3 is TGTGCCAGCAGCAAAGGGGAAAAAGGGGATCCAAATCAGCCCCAGCATTTT.

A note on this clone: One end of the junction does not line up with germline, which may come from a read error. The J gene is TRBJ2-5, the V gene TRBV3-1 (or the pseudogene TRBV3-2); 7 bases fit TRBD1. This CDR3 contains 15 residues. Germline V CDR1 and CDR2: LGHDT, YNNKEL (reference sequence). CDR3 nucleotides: TGTGCCAGCAGCGAAGAAGGGGCAGGGGGTGAGACCCAGTACTTC. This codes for CASSEEGAGGETQYF.

The CDR3 spells CASSPTPGRKESNEKLFF. The CDR3 nucleotides read TGTGCCAGCAGCCCTACTCCGGGACGGAAAGAATCTAATGAAAAACTGTTTTTT. J is TRBJ1-4 and V is TRBV6-2 or TRBV6-3, with D maybe TRBD1 (5 bases). Germline V gives CDR1 MNHEY, CDR2 SVGEGT. V was trimmed by 6 bases and J by 3 bases, leaving 23 bases between them. This CDR3 contains 18 residues.

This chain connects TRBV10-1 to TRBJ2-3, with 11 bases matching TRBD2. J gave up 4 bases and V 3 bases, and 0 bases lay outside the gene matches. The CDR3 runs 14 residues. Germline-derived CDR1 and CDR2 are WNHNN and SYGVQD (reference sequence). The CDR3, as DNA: TGCGCCAGCAGTGATAGCGGGGGGGCAGATACGCAGTATTTT. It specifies CASSDSGGADTQYF.

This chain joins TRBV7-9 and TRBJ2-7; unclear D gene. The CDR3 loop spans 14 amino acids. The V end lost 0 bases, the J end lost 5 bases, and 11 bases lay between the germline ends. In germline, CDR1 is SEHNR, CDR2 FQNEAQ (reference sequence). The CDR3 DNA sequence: TGTGCCAGCAGCTTAGCGGAGTCACACCACGAGCAGTACTTC. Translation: CASSLAESHHEQYF. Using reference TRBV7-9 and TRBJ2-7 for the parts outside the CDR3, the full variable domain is DTGVSQNPRHKITKRGQNVTFRCDPISEHNRLYWYRQTLGQGPEFLTYFQNEAQLEKSRLLSDRFSAERPKGSFSTLEIQRTEQGDSAMYLCASSLAESHHEQYFGPGTRLTVT.

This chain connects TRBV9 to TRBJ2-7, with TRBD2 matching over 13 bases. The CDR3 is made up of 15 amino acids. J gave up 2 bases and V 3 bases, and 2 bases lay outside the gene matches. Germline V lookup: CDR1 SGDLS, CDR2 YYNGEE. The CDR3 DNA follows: TGTGCCAGCAGCGCGGGACTAGCGGGGACCTACGAGCAGTACTTC. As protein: CASSAGLAGTYEQYF.

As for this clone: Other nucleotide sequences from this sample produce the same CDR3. This chain's CDR3 is CASSLGLAGGETQYF. The DNA for the CDR3 is TGTGCCAGCAGCCTGGGACTAGCGGGGGGAGAGACCCAGTACTTC. The V gene is TRBV3-1 (or the pseudogene TRBV3-2), the J gene TRBJ2-5; 15 bases match TRBD2. V trimming: 4 bases; J trimming: 4 bases; junction bases outside the gene matches: 1. Per germline, CDR1 LGHDT and CDR2 YNNKEL (reference sequence). The CDR3 runs 15 residues.

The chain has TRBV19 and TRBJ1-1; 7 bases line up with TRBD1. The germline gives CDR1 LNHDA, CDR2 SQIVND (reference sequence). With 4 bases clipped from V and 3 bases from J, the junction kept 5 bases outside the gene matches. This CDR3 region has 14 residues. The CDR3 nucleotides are TGTGCCAGTAGTAAGAAAACAGGGGACACTGAAGCTTTCTTT. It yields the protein CASSKKTGDTEAFF.

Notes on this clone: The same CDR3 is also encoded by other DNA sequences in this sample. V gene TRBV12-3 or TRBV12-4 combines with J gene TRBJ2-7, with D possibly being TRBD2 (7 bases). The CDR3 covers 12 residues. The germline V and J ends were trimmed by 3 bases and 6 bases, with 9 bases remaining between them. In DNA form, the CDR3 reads TGTGCCAGCAGTTTGGGAGGGGGCGAGCAGTACTTC. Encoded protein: CASSLGGGEQYF.

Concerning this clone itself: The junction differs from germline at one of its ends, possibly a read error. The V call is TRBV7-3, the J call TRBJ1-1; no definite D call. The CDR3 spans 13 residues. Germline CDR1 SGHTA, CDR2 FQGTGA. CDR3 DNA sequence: TGTGCCAGCAGCTCCGCGGGGAACACTGAAGTTTTCTTT. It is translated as CASSSAGNTEVFF.

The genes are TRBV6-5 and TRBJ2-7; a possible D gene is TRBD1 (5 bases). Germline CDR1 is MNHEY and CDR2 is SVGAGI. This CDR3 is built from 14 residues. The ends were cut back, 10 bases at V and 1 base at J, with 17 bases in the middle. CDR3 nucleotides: TGTGCCAACCCAACAGGACCACCTTCCTACGAGCAGTACTTC. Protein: CANPTGPPSYEQYF.

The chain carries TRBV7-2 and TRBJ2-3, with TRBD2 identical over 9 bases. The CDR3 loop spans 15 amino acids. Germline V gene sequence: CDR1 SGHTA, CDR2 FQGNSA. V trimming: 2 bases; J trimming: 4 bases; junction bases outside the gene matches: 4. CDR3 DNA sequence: TGTGCCAGCAGCTTACAAGCGGGGGGTCCAGATACGCAGTATTTT. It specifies CASSLQAGGPDTQYF.

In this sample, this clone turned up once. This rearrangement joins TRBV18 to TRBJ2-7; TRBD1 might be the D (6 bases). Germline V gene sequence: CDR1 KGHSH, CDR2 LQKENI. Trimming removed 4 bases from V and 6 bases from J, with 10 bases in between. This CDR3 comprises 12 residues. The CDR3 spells CASSQGTSEQYF. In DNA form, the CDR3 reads TGTGCCAGCTCACAAGGGACAAGCGAGCAGTACTTC.

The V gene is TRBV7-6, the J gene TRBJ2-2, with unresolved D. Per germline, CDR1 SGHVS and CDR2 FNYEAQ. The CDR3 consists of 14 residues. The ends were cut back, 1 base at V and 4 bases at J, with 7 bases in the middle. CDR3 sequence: CASSLEGPTGELFF. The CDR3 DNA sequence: TGTGCCAGCAGCTTAGAAGGCCCCACCGGGGAGCTGTTTTTT. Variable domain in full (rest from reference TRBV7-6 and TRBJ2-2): GAGVSQSPRYKVTKRGQDVALRCDPISGHVSLYWYRQALGQGPEFLTYFNYEAQQDKSGLPNDRFSAERPEGSISTLTIQRTEQRDSAMYRCASSLEGPTGELFFGEGSRLTVL.

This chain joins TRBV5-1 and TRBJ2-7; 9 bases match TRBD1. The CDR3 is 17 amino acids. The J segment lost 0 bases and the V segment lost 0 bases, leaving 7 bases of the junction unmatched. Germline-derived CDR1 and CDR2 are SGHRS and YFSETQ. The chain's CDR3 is CASSLAPGQGFSYEQYF. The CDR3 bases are TGCGCCAGCAGCTTGGCTCCGGGACAGGGTTTCTCCTACGAGCAGTACTTC.

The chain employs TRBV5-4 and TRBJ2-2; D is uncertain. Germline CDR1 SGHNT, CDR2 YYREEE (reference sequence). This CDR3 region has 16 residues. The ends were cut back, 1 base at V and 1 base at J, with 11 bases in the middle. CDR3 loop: CASSLITVGNTGELFF. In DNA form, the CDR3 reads TGTGCCAGCAGCTTGATCACAGTCGGGAACACCGGGGAGCTGTTTTTT.

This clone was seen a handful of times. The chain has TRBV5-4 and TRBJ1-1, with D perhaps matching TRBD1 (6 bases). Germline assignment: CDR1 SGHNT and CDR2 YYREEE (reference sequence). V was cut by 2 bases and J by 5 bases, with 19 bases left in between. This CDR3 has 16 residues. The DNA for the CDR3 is TGTGCCAGCAGCTTCGACCTTGGGGGGCGCGGGACTGAAGCTTTCTTT. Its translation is CASSFDLGGRGTEAFF. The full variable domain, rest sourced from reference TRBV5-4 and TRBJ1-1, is ETGVTQSPTHLIKTRGQQVTLRCSSQSGHNTVSWYQQALGQGPQFIFQYYREEENGRGNFPPRFSGLQFPNYSSELNVNALELDDSALYLCASSFDLGGRGTEAFFGQGTRLTVV.

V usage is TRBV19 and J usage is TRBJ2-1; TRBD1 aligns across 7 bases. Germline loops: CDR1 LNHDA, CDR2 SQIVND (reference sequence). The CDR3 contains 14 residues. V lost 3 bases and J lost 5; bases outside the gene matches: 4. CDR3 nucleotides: TGTGCCAGTAGTATTGGGACAGATCACAATGAGCAGTTCTTC. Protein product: CASSIGTDHNEQFF. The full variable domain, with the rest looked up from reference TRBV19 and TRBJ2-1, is DGGITQSPKYLFRKEGQNVTLSCEQNLNHDAMYWYRQDPGQGLRLIYYSQIVNDFQKGDIAEGYSVSREKKESFPLTVTSAQKNPTAFYLCASSIGTDHNEQFFGPGTRLTVL.

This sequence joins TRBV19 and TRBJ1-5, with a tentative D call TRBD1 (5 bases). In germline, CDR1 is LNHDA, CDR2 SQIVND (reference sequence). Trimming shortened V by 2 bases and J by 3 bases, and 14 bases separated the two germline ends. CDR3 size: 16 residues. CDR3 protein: CASSIRDGELNQPQHF. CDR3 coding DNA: TGTGCCAGTAGTATAAGGGACGGAGAACTCAATCAGCCCCAGCATTTT.

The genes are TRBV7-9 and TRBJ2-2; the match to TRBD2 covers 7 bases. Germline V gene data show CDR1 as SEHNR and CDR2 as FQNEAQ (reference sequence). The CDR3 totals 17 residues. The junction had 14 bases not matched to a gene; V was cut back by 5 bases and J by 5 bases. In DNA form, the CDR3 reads TGTGCCAGCAGCCCCTCAAGCGGACTAGTTGATACCGGGGAGCTGTTTTTT. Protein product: CASSPSSGLVDTGELFF.

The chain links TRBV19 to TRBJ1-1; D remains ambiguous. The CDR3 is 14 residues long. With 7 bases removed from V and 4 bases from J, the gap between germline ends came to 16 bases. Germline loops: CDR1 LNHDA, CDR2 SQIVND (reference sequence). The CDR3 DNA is TGTGCCAGTATTTGGAGGGTAGGTGGCACTGAAGCTTTCTTT. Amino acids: CASIWRVGGTEAFF. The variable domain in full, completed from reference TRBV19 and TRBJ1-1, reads DGGITQSPKYLFRKEGQNVTLSCEQNLNHDAMYWYRQDPGQGLRLIYYSQIVNDFQKGDIAEGYSVSREKKESFPLTVTSAQKNPTAFYLCASIWRVGGTEAFFGQGTRLTVV.

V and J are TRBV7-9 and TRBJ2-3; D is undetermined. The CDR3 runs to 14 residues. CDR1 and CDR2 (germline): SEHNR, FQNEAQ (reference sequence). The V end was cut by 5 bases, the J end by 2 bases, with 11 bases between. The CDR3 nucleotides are TGTGCCAGCAGCCACCCATTGCTCACAGATACGCAGTATTTT. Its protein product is CASSHPLLTDTQYF.